These T cell receptor beta chains were read from a single sample in a study of Graves' ophthalmopathy and Graves' hyperthyroidism. TCRdb re-called the multiplex PCR reads through MiXCR, storing one row per CDR3 protein. The table shows hundreds of thousands of distinct CDR3 sequences, with about 41% occurring only once. What was sequenced was peripheral blood. These TCRs come from an adult man with Graves' ophthalmopathy. Both conserved end residues are part of each CDR3. Fields, in order: clone size, V gene, D gene, J gene, CDR3 protein, CDR3 DNA. A D gene is named only where the DNA matches it firmly. A row's size may be missing; if present it is once, few, many or a size class.

many	TRBV10-3	NA	TRBJ1-6	CAISGSGSENSPLHF	TGTGCCATCAGTGGTTCTGGGAGTGAGAATTCACCCCTCCACTTT
NA	TRBV12-5	TRBD1	TRBJ1-6	CASGLVGQGRSYNSPLHF	TGTGCTAGTGGTTTGGTAGGACAGGGTCGCTCCTATAATTCACCCCTCCACTTT
NA	TRBV29-1	NA	TRBJ1-1	CSGQLNTEAFF	TGCAGCGGACAGCTGAACACTGAAGCTTTCTTT
NA	TRBV9	TRBD2	TRBJ2-5	CASGREGFQETQYF	TGTGCCAGCGGCAGGGAGGGGTTCCAAGAGACCCAGTACTTC
many	TRBV4-3	NA	TRBJ1-2	CASSPLFRTSYGYTF	TGCGCCAGCAGCCCCTTATTTCGGACGTCTTATGGCTACACCTTC
many	TRBV7-8	NA	TRBJ1-4	CASSSDLLKEKLFF	TGTGCCAGCAGCTCGGACTTGTTGAAAGAAAAACTGTTTTTT
many	TRBV5-6	NA	TRBJ1-1	CASRPSLNTEAFF	TGTGCCAGCAGACCGAGCTTGAACACTGAAGCTTTCTTT
many	TRBV14	NA	TRBJ2-7	CASSQARGEQYF	TGTGCCAGCAGCCAAGCCAGAGGCGAGCAGTACTTC
few	TRBV24-1	NA	TRBJ2-7	CATSDLRAGPSYEQYF	TGTGCCACCAGTGATTTGCGGGCGGGGCCCTCCTACGAGCAGTACTTC
few	TRBV4-3	TRBD1	TRBJ1-1	CASSQQQTGGGNTEAFF	TGCGCCAGCAGCCAACAACAGACAGGGGGCGGAAACACTGAAGCTTTCTTT
many	TRBV7-9	NA	TRBJ1-4	CASSLGVEKLFF	TGTGCCAGCAGCTTGGGGGTCGAAAAACTGTTTTTT
few	TRBV4-2	TRBD1	TRBJ1-3	CASSHSTGEGNTIYF	TGTGCCAGCAGCCATTCGACAGGGGAGGGAAACACCATATATTTT
many	TRBV7-8	TRBD1	TRBJ2-5	CASSSEQGEGKTQYF	TGTGCCAGCAGCTCAGAACAGGGGGAAGGGAAGACCCAGTACTTC
many	TRBV14	NA	TRBJ1-1	CASSQTLNTEAFF	TGTGCCAGCAGCCAAACGCTGAACACTGAAGCTTTCTTT
few	TRBV7-9	NA	TRBJ2-7	CASSPSGNRDKSYEQYF	TGTGCCAGCAGTCCTAGCGGAAACCGGGACAAATCCTACGAGCAGTACTTC
NA	TRBV9	NA	TRBJ1-1	CASSGRDGEAFF	TGTGCCAGCAGCGGACGGGACGGGGAAGCTTTCTTT
many	TRBV11-1	NA	TRBJ2-2	CASSFPREGNTGELFF	TGTGCCAGCAGCTTCCCCCGCGAGGGGAACACCGGGGAGCTGTTTTTT
many	TRBV12-3/TRBV12-4	TRBD1	TRBJ2-5	CASSLGTGRQETQYF	TGTGCCAGCAGTTTGGGGACAGGGAGACAAGAGACCCAGTACTTC
NA	TRBV14	TRBD1	TRBJ1-2	CASSGWQGGGYTF	TGTGCCAGCAGCGGATGGCAGGGGGGAGGCTACACCTTC
NA	TRBV7-6	NA	TRBJ2-2	CASSSFFTGELFF	TGTGCCAGCAGCTCCTTTTTTACCGGGGAGCTGTTTTTT
many	TRBV20-1	NA	TRBJ1-2	CSARDRFDSLYGYTF	TGCAGTGCTAGAGATCGTTTCGACAGCCTCTATGGCTACACCTTC
many	TRBV27	TRBD1	TRBJ2-5	CASSPLGQGRETQYF	TGTGCCAGCAGTCCCTTGGGACAGGGGAGAGAGACCCAGTACTTC
many	TRBV29-1	NA	TRBJ2-7	CSVPQGSYEQYF	TGCAGCGTTCCACAGGGATCCTACGAGCAGTACTTC
many	TRBV2	TRBD2	TRBJ2-7	CASETGRGGTYEQYF	TGTGCCAGCGAAACGGGACGGGGGGGGACCTACGAGCAGTACTTC
NA	TRBV29-1	NA	TRBJ1-2	CSPWTGNYGYTF	TGCAGTCCGTGGACGGGTAACTATGGCTACACCTTC
many	TRBV7-9	NA	TRBJ1-4	CASSLVGDSSEKLFF	TGTGCCAGCAGCTTAGTGGGGGATAGTAGTGAAAAACTGTTTTTT
NA	TRBV29-1	NA	TRBJ2-7	CSVSGGYNEQYF	TGCAGCGTATCCGGTGGCTACAATGAGCAGTACTTC
NA	TRBV29-1	TRBD2	TRBJ2-7	CSVEPAGGPYEQYF	TGCAGCGTTGAACCCGCGGGGGGACCTTACGAGCAGTACTTC
many	TRBV20-1	TRBD2	TRBJ2-5	CSARDYSSGRAETQYF	TGCAGTGCTAGGGACTACTCGAGCGGGAGGGCAGAGACCCAGTACTTC
many	TRBV6-6	NA	TRBJ1-6	CASSYHVGGYNSPLHF	TGTGCCAGCAGTTACCACGTCGGGGGTTATAATTCACCCCTCCACTTT
NA	TRBV7-9	NA	TRBJ1-5	CASSHPSGSTQPQHF	TGTGCCAGCAGCCACCCCTCAGGGTCCACTCAGCCCCAGCATTTT
NA	TRBV7-9	NA	TRBJ2-7	CASSLTGAGQYF	TGTGCCAGCAGCTTAACCGGCGCGGGGCAGTACTTC
NA	TRBV12-3/TRBV12-4	NA	TRBJ1-1	CASSPVGVEAFF	TGTGCCAGCAGCCCGGTCGGGGTTGAAGCTTTCTTT
many	TRBV20-1	NA	TRBJ1-1	CSASSAGEIAFF	TGCAGTGCTAGCTCGGCAGGGGAAATAGCTTTCTTT
NA	TRBV29-1	NA	TRBJ2-3	CSVAGQSSTDTQYF	TGCAGCGTTGCAGGACAGTCTAGCACAGATACGCAGTATTTT
NA	TRBV29-1	NA	TRBJ1-1	CSAQQNTEAFF	TGCAGCGCTCAGCAGAACACTGAAGCTTTCTTT
NA	TRBV10-3	TRBD1	TRBJ1-2	CAISGGTGVNYGYTF	TGTGCCATCAGTGGAGGGACAGGGGTTAACTATGGCTACACCTTC
NA	TRBV20-1	TRBD2	TRBJ2-5	CSSRLAGGWETQYF	TGCAGTTCTCGACTAGCGGGGGGGTGGGAGACCCAGTACTTC
NA	TRBV5-1	NA	TRBJ2-6	CASSRGGHSGANVLTF	TGCGCCAGCAGCCGTGGGGGCCACTCTGGGGCCAACGTCCTGACTTTC
many	TRBV5-1	NA	TRBJ2-2	CASSLLQGNTGELFF	TGCGCCAGCAGCCTATTACAGGGGAACACCGGGGAGCTGTTTTTT
many	TRBV7-8	NA	TRBJ1-6	CASSLRQSSYNSPLHF	TGTGCCAGCAGCCTCCGACAGAGCTCCTATAATTCACCCCTCCACTTT
many	TRBV9	TRBD1	TRBJ1-4	CASSAGQGSPNEKLFF	TGTGCCAGCAGCGCGGGACAGGGGAGTCCAAATGAAAAACTGTTTTTT
few	TRBV5-4	NA	TRBJ1-2	CASSLDTGYGYTF	TGTGCCAGCAGCTTGGATACAGGATATGGCTACACCTTC
NA	TRBV11-1	TRBD1	TRBJ1-1	CASSTKGGAEAFF	TGTGCCAGCAGCACTAAAGGGGGCGCTGAAGCTTTCTTT
NA	TRBV7-9	TRBD2	TRBJ2-7	CASSLNGRGGTELYF	TGTGCCAGCAGCCTAAACGGACGGGGGGGCACCGAGCTGTACTTC
few	TRBV6-2/TRBV6-3	NA	TRBJ2-2	CAHGRANTGELFF	TGTGCCCATGGAAGGGCGAACACCGGGGAGCTGTTTTTT
many	TRBV12-3/TRBV12-4	TRBD1	TRBJ2-7	CASSPEGQGDEQYF	TGTGCCAGCAGCCCCGAGGGACAGGGCGACGAGCAGTACTTC
many	TRBV20-1	NA	TRBJ2-5	CSARDRWQGRGETQYF	TGCAGTGCTAGAGATCGCTGGCAGGGTCGTGGAGAGACCCAGTACTTC
NA	TRBV10-3	NA	TRBJ1-2	CAISESRGRYGYTF	TGTGCCATCAGTGAGTCGAGAGGGAGGTATGGCTACACCTTC
NA	TRBV14	NA	TRBJ2-7	CASSQQRGGPSYEQYF	TGTGCCAGCAGCCAACAGAGGGGGGGACCCTCCTACGAGCAGTACTTC